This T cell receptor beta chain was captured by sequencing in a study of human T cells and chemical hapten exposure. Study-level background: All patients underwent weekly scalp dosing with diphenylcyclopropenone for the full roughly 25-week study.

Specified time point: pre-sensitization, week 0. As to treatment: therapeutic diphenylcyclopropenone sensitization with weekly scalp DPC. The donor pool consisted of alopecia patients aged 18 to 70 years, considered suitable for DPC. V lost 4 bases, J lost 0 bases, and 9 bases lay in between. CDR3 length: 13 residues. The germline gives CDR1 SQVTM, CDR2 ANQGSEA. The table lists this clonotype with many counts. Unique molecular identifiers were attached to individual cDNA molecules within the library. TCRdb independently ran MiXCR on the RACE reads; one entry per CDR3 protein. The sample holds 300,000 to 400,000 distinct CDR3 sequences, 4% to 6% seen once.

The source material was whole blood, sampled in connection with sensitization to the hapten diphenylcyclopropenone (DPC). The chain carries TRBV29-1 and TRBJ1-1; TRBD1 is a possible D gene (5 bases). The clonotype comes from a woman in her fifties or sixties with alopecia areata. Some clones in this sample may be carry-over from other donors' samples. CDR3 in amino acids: CSVGTLMNTEAFF. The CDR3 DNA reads TGCAGCGTTGGGACACTTATGAACACTGAAGCTTTCTTT.